This T cell receptor (beta chain) was captured by sequencing in a study of response to subunit inactivated influenza vaccine. This clonotype was observed a few times. TCRdb re-derived calls from the RT-PCR reads in MiXCR, one entry per CDR3 protein. The repertoire includes 300,000 to 350,000 distinct CDR3 sequences, roughly 20% of them detected once, and over 9% sits in the top ten. The source is a man between 50 and 70 years old who received an inactivated influenza vaccine. Material: PBMCs from blood, obtained approximately 20 months after vaccination.

The CDR3 DNA reads TGTGCCAGCAGCCCCGGGGGGCGCTTGCTCGACACTGAAGCTTTCTTT. Its protein product is CASSPGGRLLDTEAFF. V and J are TRBV3-1 and TRBJ1-1; possibly TRBD1 for D (6 bases). Germline V CDR1 and CDR2: LGHDT, YNNKEL (reference sequence). CDR3 size: 16 residues. Trimming left V 4 bases short and J 3 bases short, with 18 bases between.